These T cell receptor beta chains were read from a single sample in a study of blood T cells in healthy people across ages. From the 5' RACE reads, TCRdb called clonotypes with MiXCR, one entry per CDR3 protein. The profile shows 1.5 million to 2 million distinct CDR3 sequences, approximately 30% of them singletons. Material: blood. The receptor set was obtained from a young woman in good health. The CDR3 runs from the conserved cysteine through the conserved F or W. The D gene is left open where the match is weak. Some rows have no size entry. The others give once, few or many, or a class for an expanded clone.

j_gene: TRBJ1-1; abundance: few; v_gene: TRBV5-1; d_gene: .; CDR3nt: TGCGCCAGCATGACGGATTTGAACACTGAAGCTTTCTTT; CDR3aa: CASMTDLNTEAFF
j_gene: TRBJ1-1; abundance: few; v_gene: TRBV6-5; d_gene: .; CDR3nt: TGTGCCAGCAGTTACGTCGGTGGAAGGATGAACACTGAAGCTTTCTTT; CDR3aa: CASSYVGGRMNTEAFF
j_gene: TRBJ1-2; abundance: .; v_gene: TRBV20-1; d_gene: TRBD1; CDR3nt: TGCAGTGCCAGTATAACAGGGGGCGCGGACTATGGCTACACCTTC; CDR3aa: CSASITGGADYGYTF
j_gene: TRBJ1-4; abundance: many; v_gene: TRBV29-1; d_gene: TRBD1; CDR3nt: TGCAGCGTGGGACAGGGGAGGGAAAAACTGTTTTTT; CDR3aa: CSVGQGREKLFF
j_gene: TRBJ1-1; abundance: many; v_gene: TRBV27; d_gene: .; CDR3nt: TGTGCCAGCAGGGGCGGGGGGTCGGGGACTGAAGCTTTCTTT; CDR3aa: CASRGGGSGTEAFF
j_gene: TRBJ2-2; abundance: .; v_gene: TRBV6-5; d_gene: .; CDR3nt: TGTGCCAGCAGTTACGCCGGGGGCCACGGGGAGCGGTTTTTT; CDR3aa: CASSYAGGHGERFF
j_gene: TRBJ2-3; abundance: .; v_gene: TRBV12-3/TRBV12-4; d_gene: TRBD2; CDR3nt: TGTGCCAGCAGTTTACAAGCGGGAGCACCAGATACGCAGTATTTT; CDR3aa: CASSLQAGAPDTQYF
j_gene: TRBJ1-6; abundance: few; v_gene: TRBV14; d_gene: .; CDR3nt: TGTGCCAGCAGCCAAGAGAGGACCCTGGCCAATTCACCCCTCCACTTT; CDR3aa: CASSQERTLANSPLHF
j_gene: TRBJ1-2; abundance: many; v_gene: TRBV12-3/TRBV12-4; d_gene: .; CDR3nt: TGTGCCAGCAGTTTAGTCACTAACTATGGCTACACCTTC; CDR3aa: CASSLVTNYGYTF
j_gene: TRBJ2-5; abundance: many; v_gene: TRBV10-3; d_gene: .; CDR3nt: TGTGCCATCAGTGTCGGTCAAGAGACCCAGTACTTC; CDR3aa: CAISVGQETQYF
j_gene: TRBJ2-7; abundance: many; v_gene: TRBV20-1; d_gene: TRBD2; CDR3nt: TGCAGTGCCCCAAGCCCCTCTAGCGGGACCTACGAGCAGTACTTC; CDR3aa: CSAPSPSSGTYEQYF
j_gene: TRBJ1-4; abundance: .; v_gene: TRBV20-1; d_gene: TRBD1; CDR3nt: TGCAGTGCGTGGGACAGCACGAATGAAAAACTGTTTTTT; CDR3aa: CSAWDSTNEKLFF
j_gene: TRBJ1-1; abundance: few; v_gene: TRBV18; d_gene: .; CDR3nt: TGTGCCAGCTCACCAGGACTGAACCTGGGGACTGAAGCTTTCTTT; CDR3aa: CASSPGLNLGTEAFF
j_gene: TRBJ1-5; abundance: .; v_gene: TRBV28; d_gene: .; CDR3nt: TGTGCCAGCAGGGCCGGGACGTCCTTAAATCAGCCCCAGCATTTT; CDR3aa: CASRAGTSLNQPQHF
j_gene: TRBJ1-2; abundance: many; v_gene: TRBV10-3; d_gene: TRBD1; CDR3nt: TGTGCCATCAGTGGGACAGGGGACTATGGCTACACCTTC; CDR3aa: CAISGTGDYGYTF
j_gene: TRBJ2-5; abundance: few; v_gene: TRBV10-3; d_gene: .; CDR3nt: TGTGCCATCAGCCGAGGTGAGGGCCCAGAGGAGACCCAGTACTTC; CDR3aa: CAISRGEGPEETQYF
j_gene: TRBJ1-2; abundance: few; v_gene: TRBV7-2; d_gene: .; CDR3nt: TGTGCCAACAGCTTAGCAGGATATGGCTACACCTTC; CDR3aa: CANSLAGYGYTF
j_gene: TRBJ2-5; abundance: few; v_gene: TRBV5-5; d_gene: TRBD1; CDR3nt: TGTGCCAGCAGCTTAAGACAGGGCACAGAAGAGACCCAGTACTTC; CDR3aa: CASSLRQGTEETQYF
j_gene: TRBJ2-7; abundance: .; v_gene: TRBV7-9; d_gene: TRBD2; CDR3nt: TGTGCCAGCAGCTTAAGCGGGGCGTACTCCTACGAGCAGTACTTC; CDR3aa: CASSLSGAYSYEQYF
j_gene: TRBJ1-1; abundance: few; v_gene: TRBV7-8; d_gene: .; CDR3nt: TGTGCCAGCAGCTTAGATTATTCAGGGTATACTGAAGCTTTCTTT; CDR3aa: CASSLDYSGYTEAFF
j_gene: TRBJ1-3; abundance: few; v_gene: TRBV28; d_gene: .; CDR3nt: TGTGCCAGCAGTTTACCCACCGGTTGGCGCAGCTCTGGAAACACCATATATTTT; CDR3aa: CASSLPTGWRSSGNTIYF
j_gene: TRBJ2-5; abundance: .; v_gene: TRBV14; d_gene: .; CDR3nt: TGTGCCAGCAGCCGTAACAGCAGGGTCGGCGAGACCCAGTACTTC; CDR3aa: CASSRNSRVGETQYF
j_gene: TRBJ1-6; abundance: .; v_gene: TRBV5-4; d_gene: TRBD1; CDR3nt: TGTGCCAGCAGCTTGGCCGCAGGGGGGAGCAATTCACCCCTCCACTTT; CDR3aa: CASSLAAGGSNSPLHF
j_gene: TRBJ2-7; abundance: few; v_gene: TRBV7-7; d_gene: TRBD2; CDR3nt: TGTGCCAGCAGCTTAACCCTCAGGGAGCGGGGCGAGCAGTACTTC; CDR3aa: CASSLTLRERGEQYF